This passage covers 10 T cell receptor beta chains from one sample sequenced in a study of blood T cell repertoires in COVID-19 (TCRdb year 2020). Libraries were built with the immunoSEQ multiplex PCR assay. TCRdb took this table from immuneACCESS and kept in-frame rearrangements with V and J called. Such tables lack part of the clones; where checked against another copy, unresolved V genes explain under half of the gap, and the rest is unexplained. Recorded for this sample are about 23,000 clones; about four fifths of them occurred a single time. The top ten hold over 6% of the sample. Sequencing was carried out using peripheral blood. The source of these receptors is a man aged 45 to 65 with COVID-19, enrolled during active disease.

V and J are TRBV5-4 and TRBJ2-7, with D perhaps matching TRBD2 (5 bases). This CDR3 has 14 residues. Trimming shortened V by 7 bases and J by 3 bases, and 17 bases separated the two germline ends. Germline-derived CDR1 and CDR2 are SGHNT and YYREEE (reference sequence). CDR3 nucleotides: TGTGCCAGCCACGCGGAGGTCCCCAACTACGAGCAGTACTTC. Protein sequence: CASHAEVPNYEQYF.

The genes are TRBV2 and TRBJ2-5, with D possibly TRBD2 on 6 matching bases. The CDR3 covers 13 residues. Germline CDR1 SNHLY, CDR2 FYNNEI. CDR3 nucleotide sequence: TGTGCTGGGGCCAGGGACTGGGCGGAGACCCAGTACTTC. Its protein is CAGARDWAETQYF. The entire variable domain, with the rest obtained from reference TRBV2 and TRBJ2-5, is as follows: EPEVTQTPSHQVTQMGQEVILRCVPISNHLYFYWYRQILGQKVEFLVSFYNNEISEKSEIFDDQFSVERPDGSNFTLKIRSTKLEDSAMYFCAGARDWAETQYFGPGTRLLVL.

This chain joins TRBV6-6 and TRBJ2-5; D perhaps matches TRBD1 (5 bases). CDR3 length: 14 residues. Germline CDR1 and CDR2: MNHNY and SVGAGI (reference sequence). The ends were cut back, 3 bases at V and 5 bases at J, with 13 bases in the middle. The CDR3 DNA is TGTGCCAGCAGTTATGGTAGGGGCCTTGAGACCCAGTACTTC. This sequence encodes CASSYGRGLETQYF.

The chain links TRBV4-2 to TRBJ2-3, with TRBD2 matching 10 bases. CDR3 length: 19 amino acids. CDR1 is LGHNA, CDR2 YNFKEQ, per germline. Losses at the gene ends were 0 bases for V and 3 bases for J; bases not matched to a gene: 12. CDR3 sequence: CASSQEPVSGRPETDTQYF. CDR3 DNA sequence: TGTGCCAGCAGCCAAGAGCCCGTTAGCGGGAGGCCGGAAACAGATACGCAGTATTTT.

V gene TRBV19 combines with J gene TRBJ2-5, with 7 bases matching TRBD2. V shed 6 bases, J shed 1 base, and the junction held 8 bases outside the gene matches. CDR1 and CDR2 from the germline V gene are LNHDA and SQIVND (reference sequence). The length of the CDR3 is 15 residues. The CDR3 sequence is CASRPRGGAQETQYF. DNA of the CDR3: TGTGCCAGTAGACCCCGGGGAGGGGCCCAAGAGACCCAGTACTTC. Filled out from reference TRBV19 and TRBJ2-5, the complete variable domain reads DGGITQSPKYLFRKEGQNVTLSCEQNLNHDAMYWYRQDPGQGLRLIYYSQIVNDFQKGDIAEGYSVSREKKESFPLTVTSAQKNPTAFYLCASRPRGGAQETQYFGPGTRLLVL.

The chain couples TRBV29-1 to TRBJ2-1; TRBD2 might be the D (5 bases). Germline V gene data show CDR1 as SQVTM and CDR2 as ANQGSEA. The CDR3 loop spans 14 amino acids. Between the trimmed V and J ends, which lost 5 bases and 5 bases, there was a span of 16 bases. In DNA form, the CDR3 reads TGCAGCGTTACTAGACTGATTGGCCACAATGAGCAGTTCTTC. Protein: CSVTRLIGHNEQFF.

The rearrangement joins TRBV6-5 to TRBJ2-7; D perhaps matches TRBD2 (6 bases). V shed 6 bases and J shed 9 bases, with 24 bases lying between them. The CDR3 is 15 residues long. Germline CDR1 reads MNHEY; CDR2 reads SVGAGI. As DNA, the CDR3 is TGTGCCAGCAGCAACCGGGAGACGCTACGGATCGGGCAGTACTTC. The encoded protein is CASSNRETLRIGQYF.

In this sample, this clone turned up a few times. The V call is TRBV5-1, the J call TRBJ1-2; TRBD1 aligns across 8 bases. Germline CDR1 SGHRS, CDR2 YFSETQ. This CDR3 has 14 amino acids. V lost 4 bases, J lost 4 bases, and 6 bases stayed unmatched. CDR3 loop: CASSRTGQAYGYTF. Here the CDR3 DNA reads TGCGCCAGCAGCCGGACAGGGCAGGCCTATGGCTACACCTTC.

V and J are TRBV6-5 and TRBJ2-3, with TRBD2 matching over 8 bases. Losses at the gene ends were 8 bases for V and 4 bases for J; bases not matched to a gene: 5. This CDR3 region has 13 residues. Germline V gene sequence: CDR1 MNHEY, CDR2 SVGAGI. The CDR3 nucleotides are TGTGCCAGCGGGGAGCGGGAGCCAGATACGCAGTATTTT. It translates to CASGEREPDTQYF.

The V gene is TRBV27, the J gene TRBJ1-2; 7 bases align to TRBD1. V was clipped by 7 bases and J by 2 bases; unmatched bases: 7. The CDR3 loop spans 14 amino acids. Germline V lookup: CDR1 MNHEY, CDR2 SMNVEV (reference sequence). The CDR3 DNA sequence: TGTGCCAGCAAGACAGGGAGAAGGAACTATGGCTACACCTTC. Protein sequence: CASKTGRRNYGYTF.